The 17 T cell receptor beta chains presented below share a single source sample, sequenced in a study of shared clonotypes between healthy human individuals. Only in-frame clones appear in the TCRdb table, and some are missing; sequencing was by immunoSEQ multiplex PCR. Among about 680,000 clones, roughly nine tenths were seen once, and the ten largest hold about a quarter. Terminally differentiated effector memory CD45RA+ cells were left out of the naive CD8 fraction, which was CD45RO-negative and positively selected for CCR7. The sequenced sample consisted of naive CD8+ T cells sorted from blood. These receptors came from a young man in good health.

V and J are TRBV5-1 and TRBJ2-5, with 8 bases aligning to TRBD1. V shed 4 bases and J 4 bases; nucleotides not matched to a gene: 6. The CDR3 totals 14 residues. CDR1 SGHRS and CDR2 YFSETQ come from the germline V gene. The CDR3 sequence is CASSATGGRETQYF. DNA of the CDR3: TGCGCCAGCAGCGCCACAGGGGGTAGAGAGACCCAGTACTTC. Complete variable domain (other parts from reference TRBV5-1 and TRBJ2-5): KAGVTQTPRYLIKTRGQQVTLSCSPISGHRSVSWYQQTPGQGLQFLFEYFSETQRNKGNFPGRFSGRQFSNSRSEMNVSTLELGDSALYLCASSATGGRETQYFGPGTRLLVL.

V gene TRBV9 combines with J gene TRBJ2-3; D not certain. Between the trimmed V and J ends, which lost 0 bases and 0 bases, there was a span of 17 bases. The CDR3 length is 18 residues. Germline loops: CDR1 SGDLS, CDR2 YYNGEE. CDR3: CASSVVGRNHYSTDTQYF. In DNA, the CDR3 is TGTGCCAGCAGCGTAGTAGGCCGGAATCACTATAGCACAGATACGCAGTATTTT.

This clone was counted a single time. The V and J genes are TRBV12-5 and TRBJ2-3; no clear D gene. Germline V gene lookup returns CDR1 LGHNT and CDR2 FRNRAP. CDR3 length: 14 residues. V lost 0 bases and J lost 0, with 4 bases in between. CDR3 region: CASGLVSSTDTQYF. CDR3 coding DNA: TGTGCTAGTGGTTTGGTCAGCAGCACAGATACGCAGTATTTT. Filled out from reference TRBV12-5 and TRBJ2-3, the complete variable domain reads DARVTQTPRHKVTEMGQEVTMRCQPILGHNTVFWYRQTMMQGLELLAYFRNRAPLDDSGMPKDRFSAEMPDATLATLKIQPSEPRDSAVYFCASGLVSSTDTQYFGPGTRLTVL.

This clone was counted once. V usage is TRBV7-9 and J usage is TRBJ1-2; D perhaps matches TRBD1 (5 bases). Germline CDR1 and CDR2: SEHNR and FQNEAQ (reference sequence). This CDR3 region has 15 residues. Between the trimmed V and J ends, which lost 1 base and 4 bases, there was a span of 13 bases. The CDR3 DNA sequence: TGTGCCAGCAGCTTAGAGGGGATCCCCCTCTATGGCTACACCTTC. Translating gives CASSLEGIPLYGYTF.

This sequence joins TRBV29-1 and TRBJ2-1; D remains unclear. The CDR3 sequence is 17 residues long. V was clipped by 0 bases and J by 0 bases, with 15 bases between them. Per germline, CDR1 SQVTM and CDR2 ANQGSEA. The CDR3: CSVEDLAAESSYNEQFF. For the CDR3, the DNA is TGCAGCGTTGAAGATCTCGCGGCGGAAAGCTCCTACAATGAGCAGTTCTTC.

The V gene is TRBV27, the J gene TRBJ2-3, with 7 nucleotides matching TRBD2. CDR1 is MNHEY, CDR2 SMNVEV, per germline (reference sequence). The junction had 13 bases not matched to a gene; V was cut back by 6 bases and J by 4 bases. The CDR3 has 16 amino acids. CDR3 DNA: TGTGCCAGCAGCCGGCGGTGGGGCGGGAGTTCAGATACGCAGTATTTT. The encoded protein is CASSRRWGGSSDTQYF.

This clone was seen just once. This rearrangement joins TRBV4-1 to TRBJ2-7; 8 bases are a match to TRBD1. The CDR3 consists of 14 residues. J lost 4 bases, V lost 4 bases, and 6 bases had no gene match. CDR1 MGHRA and CDR2 YSYEKL come from the germline V gene. The CDR3 reads CASSPQGVGYEQYF. DNA for the CDR3: TGCGCCAGCAGCCCACAGGGGGTTGGGTACGAGCAGTACTTC.

This clone was detected only once. At one of its ends the junction is not consistent with the germline gene, which may arise from a read error. This chain links TRBV5-1 with TRBJ2-2, with D unresolved. The CDR3 sequence is 15 residues long. Germline V gives CDR1 SGHRS, CDR2 YFSETQ. CDR3 sequence: CASSLGIGNPGELFF. The DNA for the CDR3 is TGCGCCAGCAGCTTGGGGATTGGGAACCCCGGGGAGCTGTTTTTT.

This clone was observed a single time. This chain joins TRBV7-9 and TRBJ2-1, with 11 bases matching TRBD1. CDR1 is SEHNR, CDR2 FQNEAQ, per germline (reference sequence). V lost 6 bases and J lost 2; bases outside the gene matches: 6. The CDR3 totals 16 residues. In DNA form, the CDR3 reads TGTGCCAGCAGTTTGCCGGGACAGGGGGCCTACAATGAGCAGTTCTTC. This gives the protein CASSLPGQGAYNEQFF.

The chain combines TRBV5-8 with TRBJ1-5; tentatively, D is TRBD1 (6 bases). Germline V gene data show CDR1 as SGHTS and CDR2 as YDEGEE. The CDR3 is 15 amino acids. Trimming cost V 3 bases and J 0 bases, with 10 bases left between them. Here the CDR3 reads CASSSWTVSNQPQHF. Here the CDR3 DNA reads TGTGCCAGCAGCTCATGGACAGTTAGCAATCAGCCCCAGCATTTT.

This rearrangement joins TRBV7-8 to TRBJ1-1, with 9 bases fitting TRBD1. This CDR3 is built from 16 residues. J lost 0 bases, V lost 3 bases, and 5 bases had no gene match. Germline CDR1 and CDR2: SGHVS and FQNEAQ. This CDR3 reads CASSLNRGPLNTEAFF. Here the CDR3 DNA reads TGTGCCAGCAGCTTGAACAGGGGGCCGTTGAACACTGAAGCTTTCTTT.

The rearrangement uses TRBV9 and TRBJ1-2; 7 positions agree with TRBD1. The CDR3 loop spans 15 amino acids. J was trimmed by 4 bases and V by 0 bases; bases with no gene match: 6. CDR1 SGDLS and CDR2 YYNGEE come from the germline V gene. The CDR3 DNA sequence: TGTGCCAGCAGCGTAGCTTCGGCAGGGGGCTATGGCTACACCTTC. Encoded protein: CASSVASAGGYGYTF.

This clone showed up just once. The V and J genes are TRBV29-1 and TRBJ2-7; 8 bases match TRBD1. The CDR3 contains 15 residues. Losses at the gene ends were 5 bases for V and 2 bases for J; bases not matched to a gene: 11. Germline-derived CDR1 and CDR2 are SQVTM and ANQGSEA. This CDR3 is CSVIFSGQETYEQYF. The CDR3 bases are TGCAGCGTTATTTTTTCGGGACAGGAAACCTACGAGCAGTACTTC.

As to this clone: A much larger clone lies one base from this, so it may be a read error. This chain joins TRBV7-2 and TRBJ2-7, with D tentatively TRBD2 (5 bases). CDR1 and CDR2 (germline): SGHTA, FQGNSA. The CDR3 totals 12 residues. The ends were cut back, 6 bases at V and 2 bases at J, with 8 bases in the middle. CDR3 region: CASRDLTYEQYF. CDR3 nucleotides: TGTGCCAGCAGGGACTTGACCTACGAGCAGTACTTC.

This chain connects TRBV9 to TRBJ2-7, with TRBD1 matching 8 bases. The CDR3 loop spans 14 amino acids. Germline values: CDR1 SGDLS, CDR2 YYNGEE. The V segment lost 0 bases and the J segment 6 bases; nucleotides outside the gene matches: 5. The CDR3 sequence is CASSVGTGNREQYF. The CDR3 DNA reads as TGTGCCAGCAGCGTAGGGACAGGGAATCGCGAGCAGTACTTC.

This clone was detected once. The chain uses TRBV7-2 and TRBJ2-7, with D unclear. This CDR3 has 16 residues. Trimming removed 4 bases from V and 3 bases from J, with 19 bases in between. Germline CDR1 reads SGHTA; CDR2 reads FQGNSA. This CDR3 is CASSSHSLPHGYEQYF. DNA for the CDR3: TGTGCCAGCAGCTCTCACTCGTTACCCCATGGCTACGAGCAGTACTTC.

The table lists this clone with a count of one. The rearrangement uses TRBV28 and TRBJ1-1, with 7 bases identical to TRBD1. There are 16 residues in the CDR3. J lost 2 bases, V lost 6 bases, and 12 bases had no gene match. Germline V gives CDR1 MDHEN, CDR2 SYDVKM. The CDR3 loop reads CASSHPSGTVNTEAFF. The CDR3 DNA is TGTGCCAGCAGCCATCCCTCTGGGACAGTAAACACTGAAGCTTTCTTT.